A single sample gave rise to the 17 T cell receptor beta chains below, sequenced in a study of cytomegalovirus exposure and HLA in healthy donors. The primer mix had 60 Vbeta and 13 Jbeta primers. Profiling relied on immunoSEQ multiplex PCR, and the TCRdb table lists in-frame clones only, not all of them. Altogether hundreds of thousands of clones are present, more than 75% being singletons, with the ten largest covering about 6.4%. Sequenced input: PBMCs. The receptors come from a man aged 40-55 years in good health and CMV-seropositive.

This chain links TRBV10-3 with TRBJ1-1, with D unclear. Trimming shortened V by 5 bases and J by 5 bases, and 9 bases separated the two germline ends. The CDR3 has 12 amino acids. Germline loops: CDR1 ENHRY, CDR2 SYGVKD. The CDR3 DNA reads TGTGCCATCAGTCGGGAATTGACTGAAGCTTTCTTT. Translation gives CAISRELTEAFF.

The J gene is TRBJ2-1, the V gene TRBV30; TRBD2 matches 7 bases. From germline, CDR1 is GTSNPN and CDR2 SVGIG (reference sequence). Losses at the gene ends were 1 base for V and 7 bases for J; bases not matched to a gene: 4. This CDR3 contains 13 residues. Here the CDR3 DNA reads TGTGCCTGGAGTGGAGTGGGAGGGAATGAGCAGTTCTTC. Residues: CAWSGVGGNEQFF.

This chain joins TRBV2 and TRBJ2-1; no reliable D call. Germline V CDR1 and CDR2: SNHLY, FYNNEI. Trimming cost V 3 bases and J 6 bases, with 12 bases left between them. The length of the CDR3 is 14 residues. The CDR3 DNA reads TGTGCCAGCAGTGATTACGGGTTGGGCAATGAGCAGTTCTTC. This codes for CASSDYGLGNEQFF.

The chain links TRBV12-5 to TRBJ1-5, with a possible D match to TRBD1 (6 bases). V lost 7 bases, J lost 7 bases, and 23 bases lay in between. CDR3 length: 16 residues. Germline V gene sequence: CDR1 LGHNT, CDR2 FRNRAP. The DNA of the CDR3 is TGTGCTAGTGCCCCCCGAGGGGGGGGCTTGTGGCAGCCCCAGCATTTT. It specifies CASAPRGGGLWQPQHF.

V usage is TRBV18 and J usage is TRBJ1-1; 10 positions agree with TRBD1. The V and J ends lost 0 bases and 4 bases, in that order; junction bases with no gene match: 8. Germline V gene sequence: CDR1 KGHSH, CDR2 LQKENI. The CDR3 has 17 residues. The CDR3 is CASSPPGQGLGITEAFF. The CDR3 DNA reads TGTGCCAGCTCACCACCGGGACAGGGGCTGGGAATCACTGAAGCTTTCTTT.

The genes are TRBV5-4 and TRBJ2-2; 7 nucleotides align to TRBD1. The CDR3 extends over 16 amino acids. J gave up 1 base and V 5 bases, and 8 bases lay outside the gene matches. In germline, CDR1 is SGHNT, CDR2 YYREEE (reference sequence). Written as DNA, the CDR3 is TGTGCCAGCAGTTCACCGGGACAGAGGAACACCGGGGAGCTGTTTTTT. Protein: CASSSPGQRNTGELFF.

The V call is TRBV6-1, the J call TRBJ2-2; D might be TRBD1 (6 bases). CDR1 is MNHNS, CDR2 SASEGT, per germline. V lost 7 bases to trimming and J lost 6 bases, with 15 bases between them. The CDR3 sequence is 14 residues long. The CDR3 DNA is TGTGCCAGCACAGGACAGAGGATCGCCGGGGAGCTGTTTTTT. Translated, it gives CASTGQRIAGELFF.

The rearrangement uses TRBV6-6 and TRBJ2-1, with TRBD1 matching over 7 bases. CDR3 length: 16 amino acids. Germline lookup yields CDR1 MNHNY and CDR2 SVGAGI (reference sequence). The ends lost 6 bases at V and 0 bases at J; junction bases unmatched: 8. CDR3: CASRTLQGSSYNEQFF. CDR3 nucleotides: TGTGCCAGCAGAACCCTACAGGGGAGCTCCTACAATGAGCAGTTCTTC.

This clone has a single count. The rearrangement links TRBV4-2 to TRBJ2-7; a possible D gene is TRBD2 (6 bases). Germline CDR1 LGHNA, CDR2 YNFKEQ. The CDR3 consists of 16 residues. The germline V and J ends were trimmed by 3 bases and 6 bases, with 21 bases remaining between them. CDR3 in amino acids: CASSHSPTSLISEQYF. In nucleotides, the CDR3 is TGTGCCAGCAGCCATTCTCCGACTAGTCTGATCTCCGAGCAGTACTTC.

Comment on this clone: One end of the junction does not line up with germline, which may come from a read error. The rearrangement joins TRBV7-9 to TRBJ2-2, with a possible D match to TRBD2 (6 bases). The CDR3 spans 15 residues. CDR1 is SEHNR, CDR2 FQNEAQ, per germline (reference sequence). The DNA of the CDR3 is TGTTCCAGCAGCTTAACGGGGGTAAACACCGGGGAGCTGTTTTTT. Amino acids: CSSSLTGVNTGELFF.

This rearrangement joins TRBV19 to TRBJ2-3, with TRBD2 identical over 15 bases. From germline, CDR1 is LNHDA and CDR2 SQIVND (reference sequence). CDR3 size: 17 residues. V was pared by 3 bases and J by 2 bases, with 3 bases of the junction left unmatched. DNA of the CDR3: TGTGCCAGTAGTATGCGGACTAGCGGGAGGGTCACAGATACGCAGTATTTT. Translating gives CASSMRTSGRVTDTQYF.

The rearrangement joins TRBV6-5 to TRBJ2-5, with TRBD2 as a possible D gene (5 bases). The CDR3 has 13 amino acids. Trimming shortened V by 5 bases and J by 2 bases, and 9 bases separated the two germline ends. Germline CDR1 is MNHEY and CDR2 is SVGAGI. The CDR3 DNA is TGTGCCAGCAGTGTCTCGGGACAAGAGACCCAGTACTTC. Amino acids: CASSVSGQETQYF.

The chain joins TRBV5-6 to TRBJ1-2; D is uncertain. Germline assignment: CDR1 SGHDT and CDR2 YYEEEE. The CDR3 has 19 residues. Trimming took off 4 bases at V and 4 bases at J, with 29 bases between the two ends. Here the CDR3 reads CASSRAGGRESTLGYGYTF. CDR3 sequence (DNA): TGTGCCAGCAGCCGGGCCGGAGGGAGAGAGTCTACCCTCGGCTATGGCTACACCTTC.

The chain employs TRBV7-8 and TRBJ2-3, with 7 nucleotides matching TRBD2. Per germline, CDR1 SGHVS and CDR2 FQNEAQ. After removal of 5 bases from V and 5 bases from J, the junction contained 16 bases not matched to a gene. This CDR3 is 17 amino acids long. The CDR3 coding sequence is TGTGCCAGCAGCCCTCAAACCGGACTAGGGGTTCGAGATACGCAGTATTTT. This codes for CASSPQTGLGVRDTQYF.

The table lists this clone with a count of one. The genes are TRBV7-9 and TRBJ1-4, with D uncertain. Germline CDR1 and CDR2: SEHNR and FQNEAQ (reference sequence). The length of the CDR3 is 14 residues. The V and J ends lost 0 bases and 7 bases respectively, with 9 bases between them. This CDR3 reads CASSLAAEGEKLFF. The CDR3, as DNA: TGTGCCAGCAGCTTAGCGGCTGAGGGTGAAAAACTGTTTTTT.

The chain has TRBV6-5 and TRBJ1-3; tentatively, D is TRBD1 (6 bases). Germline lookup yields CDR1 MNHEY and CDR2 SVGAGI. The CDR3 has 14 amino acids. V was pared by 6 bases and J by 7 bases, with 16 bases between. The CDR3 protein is CASRVKDRRNTIYF. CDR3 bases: TGTGCCAGCAGGGTCAAAGACAGGCGCAACACCATATATTTT.

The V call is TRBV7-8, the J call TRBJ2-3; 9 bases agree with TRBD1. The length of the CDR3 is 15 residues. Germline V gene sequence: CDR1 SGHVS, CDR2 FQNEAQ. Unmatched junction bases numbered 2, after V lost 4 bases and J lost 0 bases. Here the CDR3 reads CASSWTGASTDTQYF. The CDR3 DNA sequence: TGTGCCAGCAGCTGGACAGGGGCTAGCACAGATACGCAGTATTTT.